A single TCR beta chain is shown here with its context. These data are taken from a study of shared clonotypes between healthy human individuals. Assay: immunoSEQ multiplex PCR; the TCRdb copy retains only in-frame clones and omits some. The sample holds more than 2 million clones, approximately 94% seen once. Germline CDR1 is MGHRA and CDR2 is YSYEKL. This CDR3 comprises 19 residues. Trimming took 0 bases from V and 3 from J; bases not matched to a gene: 11. The sequenced sample consisted of naive CD4+ T cells sorted from blood. Subset: CD45RA+ positively selected. V and J are TRBV4-1 and TRBJ2-3; TRBD2 matches 11 bases. This clonotype originated in a man aged 18 to 29 in good health. The CDR3 here is CASSQDRSSGRATTDTQYF. CDR3 nucleotides: TGCGCCAGCAGCCAAGATCGAAGTAGCGGGAGGGCCACGACAGATACGCAGTATTTT.